The 24 T cell receptor beta chains in this list originate from one sample, sequenced in a study of shared clonotypes between healthy human individuals. Measured with immunoSEQ multiplex PCR; TCRdb has only the in-frame clones, and not every one. The sample lists about 110,000 clones, roughly 70% occurring once. Input material: memory CD8+ T cells sorted from blood. Specified subset: CD45RO+ cells pooled with CCR7-negative TemRA cells. The receptors were gathered from a woman in her twenties or thirties in good health.

The chain employs TRBV1 and TRBJ2-6; no check of the table's D call, TRBD2, against the DNA was made. TRBV1 is a known pseudogene. The CDR3 contains 17 residues. The CDR3 DNA reads as TGCACCAGCAGGCCAACTAGTGCACAAAGTCGGGCCAACGTCCTGACTTTC. Its translation: CTSRPTSAQSRANVLTF.

About this clone: Germline and junction disagree at one end, which may indicate a read error. The rearrangement uses TRBV28 and TRBJ2-5; D gene ambiguous. CDR3 length: 9 amino acids. Germline assignment: CDR1 MDHEN and CDR2 SYDVKM. The CDR3: CVYQQTQYF. The CDR3 DNA follows: TGTGTCTACCAACAGACCCAGTACTTC.

The rearrangement uses TRBV27 and TRBJ2-7; no clear D gene. Trimming pared 3 bases from V and 3 bases from J, leaving 9 bases between. The germline V gene has CDR1 MNHEY and CDR2 SMNVEV (reference sequence). The CDR3 is made up of 13 amino acids. The CDR3 region is CASSLSAGYEQYF. The CDR3 DNA sequence: TGTGCCAGCAGTTTGAGCGCCGGCTACGAGCAGTACTTC.

CDR3 protein: CASSRSGHNEQFF. CDR3 nucleotides: TGCGCCAGCAGCCGTTCGGGACACAATGAGCAGTTCTTC. V and J are TRBV4-1 and TRBJ2-1; D is perhaps TRBD1 or TRBD2 (5 bases each). V lost 4 bases, J lost 5 bases, and 9 bases lay in between. CDR1 and CDR2 from the germline V gene are MGHRA and YSYEKL. The CDR3 is made up of 13 amino acids.

The chain couples TRBV9 to TRBJ2-3; a weak D match, TRBD2 (5 bases). This CDR3 is 15 amino acids long. The V end lost 0 bases, the J end lost 0 bases, and 8 bases lay between the germline ends. The germline gives CDR1 SGDLS, CDR2 YYNGEE. DNA for the CDR3: TGTGCCAGCAGCGTAGGCGGGCCTAGCACAGATACGCAGTATTTT. As protein: CASSVGGPSTDTQYF.

This clone was seen a handful of times. The identical CDR3 is also encoded by other nucleotide sequences in the sample. The chain has TRBV10-3 and TRBJ2-7; 8 nucleotides align to TRBD2. CDR1 and CDR2 from the germline V gene are ENHRY and SYGVKD. V dropped 9 bases and J dropped 0; count of bases not matched to a gene: 1. The CDR3 loop spans 12 amino acids. The CDR3 nucleotides are TGTGCCATAGGACTAGCCTCCTACGAGCAGTACTTC. As protein: CAIGLASYEQYF.

V usage is TRBV27 and J usage is TRBJ2-1, with 10 bases identical to TRBD1. CDR1 and CDR2 (germline): MNHEY, SMNVEV (reference sequence). CDR3 length: 15 amino acids. The trim removed 2 bases at V and 8 bases at J, leaving 6 bases unmatched. As DNA, the CDR3 is TGTGCCAGCAGTTTAGAGACAGGGGGCATGGATGAGCAGTTCTTC. Protein sequence: CASSLETGGMDEQFF.

This chain connects TRBV7-9 to TRBJ2-7, with D possibly TRBD1 on 7 matching bases. Germline V lookup: CDR1 SEHNR, CDR2 FQNEAQ (reference sequence). Between the trimmed V and J ends, which lost 4 bases and 4 bases, there was a span of 14 bases. The CDR3 spans 14 residues. The CDR3 nucleotides are TGTGCCAGCAGCTCAGGGGGGCTCCTATACGAGCAGTACTTC. This sequence encodes CASSSGGLLYEQYF.

V is TRBV27 and J is TRBJ2-6; the match to TRBD1 covers 10 bases. There are 18 residues in the CDR3. The J segment lost 1 base and the V segment lost 6 bases, leaving 9 bases of the junction unmatched. CDR1 and CDR2 (germline): MNHEY, SMNVEV (reference sequence). The DNA for the CDR3 is TGTGCCAGCAGAACGCTGGGGACAGGGGAATCTGGGGCCAACGTCCTGACTTTC. The encoded protein is CASRTLGTGESGANVLTF. The entire variable domain, with the rest obtained from reference TRBV27 and TRBJ2-6, is as follows: EAQVTQNPRYLITVTGKKLTVTCSQNMNHEYMSWYRQDPGLGLRQIYYSMNVEVTDKGDVPEGYKVSRKEKRNFPLILESPSPNQTSLYFCASRTLGTGESGANVLTFGAGSRLTVL.

The chain uses TRBV13 and TRBJ2-2, with a possible D match to TRBD1 (5 bases). Germline V gene data show CDR1 as PRHDT and CDR2 as FYEKMQ (reference sequence). The germline V and J ends were trimmed by 9 bases and 3 bases, with 11 bases remaining between them. This CDR3 has 13 amino acids. CDR3 residues: CASLQGDTGELFF. CDR3 in DNA: TGTGCCAGTCTCCAGGGTGACACCGGGGAGCTGTTTTTT. The full variable domain, rest sourced from reference TRBV13 and TRBJ2-2, is AAGVIQSPRHLIKEKRETATLKCYPIPRHDTVYWYQQGPGQDPQFLISFYEKMQSDKGSIPDRFSAQQFSDYHSELNMSSLELGDSALYFCASLQGDTGELFFGEGSRLTVL.

This clone was detected ten times or more. V gene TRBV9 combines with J gene TRBJ2-1; maybe TRBD1 (6 bases). Germline values: CDR1 SGDLS, CDR2 YYNGEE. Trimming left V 2 bases short and J 8 bases short, with 14 bases between. CDR3 size: 14 residues. The CDR3 nucleotides read TGTGCCAGCAGCGTCCAAAGCCCAGGGGATGAGCAGTTCTTC. Protein sequence: CASSVQSPGDEQFF.

The gene calls are TRBV11-2 and TRBJ2-3; TRBD2 agrees at 9 bases. Germline CDR1 reads SGHAT; CDR2 reads FQNNGV. The CDR3 spans 17 residues. J was trimmed by 6 bases and V by 5 bases; bases with no gene match: 15. DNA of the CDR3: TGTGCCAGCAGCCTAAGAGGTCTAGCGGGACTATTGGATACGCAGTATTTT. Translating gives CASSLRGLAGLLDTQYF.

The chain combines TRBV27 with TRBJ2-5; D gene ambiguous. The CDR3 has 12 amino acids. V lost 1 base to trimming and J lost 4 bases, with 4 bases between them. Germline V gene sequence: CDR1 MNHEY, CDR2 SMNVEV (reference sequence). The CDR3 nucleotides read TGTGCCAGCAGTTTATTCGTAGAGACCCAGTACTTC. Translating gives CASSLFVETQYF.

V usage is TRBV6-5 and J usage is TRBJ1-1; D is uncertain. The CDR3 consists of 16 residues. V was trimmed by 0 bases and J by 0 bases, leaving 11 bases between them. CDR1 MNHEY and CDR2 SVGAGI come from the germline V gene. For the CDR3, the DNA is TGTGCCAGCAGTTACTCGAGCCTGGCAATGAACACTGAAGCTTTCTTT. Encoded protein: CASSYSSLAMNTEAFF.

The gene calls are TRBV6-4 and TRBJ2-6, with D perhaps given as TRBD1 or TRBD2 (6 bases each). CDR3 length: 17 amino acids. Germline CDR1 MRHNA, CDR2 SNTAGT. Trimming left V 3 bases short and J 0 bases short, with 12 bases between. CDR3 coding DNA: TGTGCCAGCAGTGAAGTCGGGGGCGGCTCTGGGGCCAACGTCCTGACTTTC. It encodes CASSEVGGGSGANVLTF.

This chain joins TRBV6-4 and TRBJ2-3; D is perhaps TRBD2 (6 bases). This CDR3 has 15 amino acids. Germline V lookup: CDR1 MRHNA, CDR2 SNTAGT. V dropped 3 bases and J dropped 0 bases, with 10 bases sitting between them. The CDR3 DNA follows: TGTGCCAGCAGTGAAGAAGCGGGTAGCACAGATACGCAGTATTTT. Its protein product is CASSEEAGSTDTQYF.

V usage is TRBV18 and J usage is TRBJ2-6; D not certain. Per the germline V gene, CDR1 is KGHSH and CDR2 is LQKENI. V lost 1 base to trimming and J lost 0 bases, with 19 bases between them. The CDR3 contains 20 residues. CDR3 sequence reads: CASSPRVVVSDSSGANVLTF. For the CDR3, the DNA is TGTGCCAGCTCACCACGGGTAGTGGTCAGTGACTCCTCTGGGGCCAACGTCCTGACTTTC.

This chain connects TRBV28 to TRBJ2-5; perhaps TRBD2 as D (6 bases). Germline-derived CDR1 and CDR2 are MDHEN and SYDVKM. The V end was cut by 5 bases, the J end by 5 bases, with 12 bases between. The CDR3 consists of 13 residues. The CDR3 DNA follows: TGTGCCAGCAGTCCGGGAGAATCGGAGACCCAGTACTTC. This gives the protein CASSPGESETQYF.

This CDR3 reads CSVGDTQNTEAFF. The DNA of the CDR3 is TGCAGCGTGGGGGATACGCAGAACACTGAAGCTTTCTTT. The chain has TRBV29-1 and TRBJ1-1; D might be TRBD1 (5 bases). The germline V gene has CDR1 SQVTM and CDR2 ANQGSEA. Trimming pared 6 bases from V and 1 base from J, leaving 12 bases between. There are 13 residues in the CDR3.

This sequence joins TRBV4-1 and TRBJ2-3; D is undetermined. CDR3 size: 11 residues. Trimming pared 3 bases from V and 2 bases from J, leaving 0 bases between. The germline V gene encodes CDR1 MGHRA and CDR2 YSYEKL. CDR3 nucleotide sequence: TGCGCCAGCAGCCACACAGATACGCAGTATTTT. Protein product: CASSHTDTQYF.

This chain uses TRBV11-2 with TRBJ1-3; TRBD1 might be the D (6 bases). V was cut by 3 bases and J by 0 bases, with 9 bases left in between. This CDR3 comprises 15 residues. Germline CDR1 is SGHAT and CDR2 is FQNNGV. The DNA of the CDR3 is TGTGCCAGCAGCTTTAACAGGGCCTCTGGAAACACCATATATTTT. Protein product: CASSFNRASGNTIYF.

The table lists this clone with a few counts. The V gene is TRBV5-4, the J gene TRBJ1-1; D is undetermined. The CDR3 has 13 residues. V lost 4 bases and J 2 bases, leaving 9 bases between the germline ends. Germline V CDR1 and CDR2: SGHNT, YYREEE (reference sequence). The CDR3, as DNA: TGTGCCAGCAGCGAGGGATCAAACACTGAAGCTTTCTTT. Its protein product is CASSEGSNTEAFF.

This clone was detected only once. The chain has TRBV2 and TRBJ2-5, with TRBD2 as a possible D gene (6 bases). This CDR3 region has 15 residues. CDR1 SNHLY and CDR2 FYNNEI come from the germline V gene. The V end lost 10 bases, the J end lost 2 bases, and 20 bases lay between the germline ends. CDR3 in amino acids: CATRTPPSVQETQYF. The CDR3 DNA is TGTGCCACCCGTACCCCCCCTAGCGTTCAAGAGACCCAGTACTTC.

The CDR3 reads CASSILSRGMDQPQHF. For the CDR3, the DNA is TGTGCCAGTAGTATTCTGTCGCGGGGTATGGATCAGCCCCAGCATTTT. The chain is built from TRBV19 and TRBJ1-5; D gene uncertain. The V and J ends lost 3 bases and 5 bases respectively, with 17 bases between them. Germline V gene sequence: CDR1 LNHDA, CDR2 SQIVND (reference sequence). The CDR3 has 16 amino acids.